This T cell receptor beta chain is drawn from a study of blood T cell repertoires in COVID-19. Study at large: Samples representing acute and convalescent COVID-19 were sourced from the United States, Italy and Spain. PBMCs, B-cell-depleted T cells, or T cells were the source of the cDNA or gDNA that made up the material.

The CDR3 contains 12 residues. V lost 4 bases to trimming and J lost 7 bases, with 9 bases between them. CDR1 and CDR2 (germline): SGHRS, YFSETQ. In the original processing: Scientists estimated how many nucleated cells there were by amplifying reference gene primers. The data were produced by immunoSEQ multiplex PCR, yet TCRdb's version contains in-frame clones alone and is incomplete. The D gene and trimming were derived from the DNA, and the V and J assignments and clone size from that table. The data show fewer than 350,000 clones, about 87% seen once. Sequenced input: peripheral blood. V and J are TRBV5-1 and TRBJ2-1; the D gene is possibly TRBD1 (5 bases). The receptor was derived from a woman between 50 and 59 years old who had recovered from COVID-19. The CDR3 reads CASSLSGNEQFF. CDR3 in DNA: TGCGCCAGCAGCCTGTCAGGGAATGAGCAGTTCTTC.